This TCR beta chain came from a study of neurological immune-mediated disorders. V lost 1 base, J lost 1 base, and 10 bases lay in between. Germline CDR1 is SEHNR and CDR2 is FQNEAQ (reference sequence). The CDR3 sequence is 15 residues long. This clonotype was seen repeatedly, ten times or more. In TCRdb, the 5' RACE reads were re-called with MiXCR into one record per CDR3 protein. The sample includes approximately 130,000 distinct CDR3 sequences, roughly 3.1% of them seen just once. The rearrangement uses TRBV7-9 and TRBJ1-1; D unclear. This clonotype originated in a woman aged 30 to 39 with multiple sclerosis. Sequencing was carried out using PBMCs. The CDR3 DNA is TGTGCCAGCAGCTTAGATGGGAGAGCGAACACTGAAGCTTTCTTT. It specifies CASSLDGRANTEAFF.